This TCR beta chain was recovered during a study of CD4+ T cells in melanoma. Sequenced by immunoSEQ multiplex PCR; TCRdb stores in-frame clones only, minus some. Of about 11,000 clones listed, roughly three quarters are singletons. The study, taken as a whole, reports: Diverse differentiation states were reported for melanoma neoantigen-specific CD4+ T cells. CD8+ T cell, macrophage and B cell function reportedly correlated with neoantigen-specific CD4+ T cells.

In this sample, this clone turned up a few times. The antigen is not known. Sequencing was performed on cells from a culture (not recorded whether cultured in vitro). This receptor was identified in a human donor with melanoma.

The DNA for the CDR3 is TGTGCCAGCAGAGACCGGGACAGGGGGTTGGGCTACACCTTC. Translation gives CASRDRDRGLGYTF. The chain has TRBV6-6 and TRBJ1-2; 11 bases match TRBD1. The V and J ends lost 6 bases and 8 bases, in that order; junction bases with no gene match: 8. CDR1 is MNHNY, CDR2 SVGAGI, per germline (reference sequence). The CDR3 runs to 14 residues.